This entry concerns a single TCR beta chain. The antigen is unknown. Produced via immunoSEQ multiplex PCR; TCRdb's table is partial and in-frame only. Seen here are around 91,000 clones, 80% to 90% observed once, and the top ten hold roughly 15%. This sample stems from a study of T cells in localized non-small cell lung cancer. The germline CDR1 and CDR2 sequences are MNHEY and SMNVEV (reference sequence). V lost 0 bases, J lost 7 bases, and 18 bases lay in between. The CDR3 is 16 residues long. General study findings and limits: In adjacent lung, a median roughly 57 of the top 100 tumor clones were found. Heterogeneity remains possible because sequencing was limited to only one tumor region.

The specimen was peripheral blood, collected before any cancer treatment. The sequence was obtained from a man aged 40-75 years with stage I squamous cell lung carcinoma. The chain has TRBV27 and TRBJ1-2; D call uncertain. The CDR3 DNA reads TGTGCCAGCAGTTTATCGATATCGGCTCGTACGGGTGGCTACACCTTC. This codes for CASSLSISARTGGYTF.